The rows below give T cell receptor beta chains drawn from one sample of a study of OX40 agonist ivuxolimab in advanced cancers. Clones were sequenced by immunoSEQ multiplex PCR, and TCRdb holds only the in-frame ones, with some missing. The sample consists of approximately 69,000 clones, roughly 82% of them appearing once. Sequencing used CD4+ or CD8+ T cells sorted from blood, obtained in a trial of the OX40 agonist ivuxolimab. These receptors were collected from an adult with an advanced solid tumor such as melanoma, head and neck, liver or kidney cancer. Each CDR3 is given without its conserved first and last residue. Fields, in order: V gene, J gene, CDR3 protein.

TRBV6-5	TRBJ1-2	ASNTVGDLGYT
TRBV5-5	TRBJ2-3	ASSSAGAGATDTQY
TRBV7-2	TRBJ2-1	ASSLARGTVSYNEQF
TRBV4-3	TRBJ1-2	ASSQAVAGYGYT
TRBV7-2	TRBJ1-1	ASSSRTGAEAF
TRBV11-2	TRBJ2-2	ASSLITGQGPIGELF
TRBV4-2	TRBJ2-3	ASSPGQAGTDTQY
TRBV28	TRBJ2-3	AILAGGITDTQY
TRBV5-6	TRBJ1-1	ASSLFPNTEAF
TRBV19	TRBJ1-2	ASSKAVLGRYGYT
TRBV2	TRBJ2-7	ASSYTYEQY
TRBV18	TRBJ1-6	ASSPTQTGADSPLH
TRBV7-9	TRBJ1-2	ASSVGRARDYGYT
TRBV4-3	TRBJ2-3	ASSQEGLAKTDTQY
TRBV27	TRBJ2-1	ASSLQGQNEQF
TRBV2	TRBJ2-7	ASMSSLGFSYEQY
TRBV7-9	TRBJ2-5	ASSGVGGYQETQY
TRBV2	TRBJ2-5	ASSEDLTSGVPGTQY
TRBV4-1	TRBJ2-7	ASSPTGTRSSYEQY
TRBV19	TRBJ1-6	ASSTTGKDYSPLH
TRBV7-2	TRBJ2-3	ASSFEAGDTQY
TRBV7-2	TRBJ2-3	ASSLAQGGDTQY
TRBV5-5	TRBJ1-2	ASRYTGAGYGYT
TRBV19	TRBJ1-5	ASSYQGGNQPQH
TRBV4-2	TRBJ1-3	ASSYTGVGNTIY
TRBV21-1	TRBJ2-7	ASSKRQGVSYEQY